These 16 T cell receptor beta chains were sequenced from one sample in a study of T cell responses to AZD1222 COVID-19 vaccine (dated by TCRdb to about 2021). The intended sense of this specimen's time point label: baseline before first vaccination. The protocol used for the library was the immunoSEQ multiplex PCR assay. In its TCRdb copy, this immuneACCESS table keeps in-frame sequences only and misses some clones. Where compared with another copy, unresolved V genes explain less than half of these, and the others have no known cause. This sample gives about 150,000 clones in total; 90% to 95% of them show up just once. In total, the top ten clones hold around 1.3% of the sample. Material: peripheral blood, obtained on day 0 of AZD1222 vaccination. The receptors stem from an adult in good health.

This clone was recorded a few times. The CDR3 DNA reads TGTGCCAGCAGACCGGGGTCGGGGACTACTTTGACCGGGGAGCTGTTTTTT. It translates to CASRPGSGTTLTGELFF. V usage is TRBV7-3 and J usage is TRBJ2-2, with 7 nucleotides matching TRBD2. CDR1 and CDR2 (germline): SGHTA, FQGTGA. The CDR3 sequence is 17 residues long. Trimming at V came to 6 bases and at J to 5 bases, leaving 15 bases not matched to a gene.

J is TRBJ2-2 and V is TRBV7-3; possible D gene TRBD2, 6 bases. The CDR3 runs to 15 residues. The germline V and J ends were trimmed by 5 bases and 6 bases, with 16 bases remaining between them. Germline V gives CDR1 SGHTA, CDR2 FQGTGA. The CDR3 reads CASSPGRGTAGELFF. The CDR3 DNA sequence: TGTGCCAGCAGCCCCGGACGGGGGACGGCCGGGGAGCTGTTTTTT.

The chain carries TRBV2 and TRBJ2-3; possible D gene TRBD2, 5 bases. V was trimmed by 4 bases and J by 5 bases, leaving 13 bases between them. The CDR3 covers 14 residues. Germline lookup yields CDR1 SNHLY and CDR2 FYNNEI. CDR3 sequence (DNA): TGTGCCAGCAGTGGCCGGCTAGCAGAAGATACGCAGTATTTT. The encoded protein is CASSGRLAEDTQYF. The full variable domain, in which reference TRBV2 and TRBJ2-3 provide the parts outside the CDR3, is EPEVTQTPSHQVTQMGQEVILRCVPISNHLYFYWYRQILGQKVEFLVSFYNNEISEKSEIFDDQFSVERPDGSNFTLKIRSTKLEDSAMYFCASSGRLAEDTQYFGPGTRLTVL.

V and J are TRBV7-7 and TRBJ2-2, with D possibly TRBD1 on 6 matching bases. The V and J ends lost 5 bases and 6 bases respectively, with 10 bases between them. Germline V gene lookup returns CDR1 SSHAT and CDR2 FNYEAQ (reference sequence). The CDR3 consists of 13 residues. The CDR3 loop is CASSLRTAGELFF. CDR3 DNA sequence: TGTGCCAGCAGCCTACGGACAGCCGGGGAGCTGTTTTTT.

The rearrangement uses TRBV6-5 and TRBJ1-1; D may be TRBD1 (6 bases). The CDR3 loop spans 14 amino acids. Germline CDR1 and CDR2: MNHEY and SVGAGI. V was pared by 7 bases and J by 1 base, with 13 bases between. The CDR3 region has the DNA TGTGCCAGCATCCAAGACAGGCAGAACACTGAAGCTTTCTTT. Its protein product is CASIQDRQNTEAFF.

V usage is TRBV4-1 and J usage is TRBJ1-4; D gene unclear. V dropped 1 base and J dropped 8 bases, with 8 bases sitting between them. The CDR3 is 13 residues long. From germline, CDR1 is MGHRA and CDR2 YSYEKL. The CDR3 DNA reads TGCGCCAGCAGCCAAGCGGGCCGAGAAAAACTGTTTTTT. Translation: CASSQAGREKLFF.

The CDR3 region is CASSLVVGVAKNIQYF. CDR3 nucleotide sequence: TGTGCCAGCAGCTTAGTGGTCGGTGTAGCCAAAAACATTCAGTACTTC. The rearrangement links TRBV7-8 to TRBJ2-4; D gene uncertain. V dropped 1 base and J dropped 0 bases, with 10 bases sitting between them. CDR3 length: 16 residues. Germline V gene data show CDR1 as SGHVS and CDR2 as FQNEAQ.

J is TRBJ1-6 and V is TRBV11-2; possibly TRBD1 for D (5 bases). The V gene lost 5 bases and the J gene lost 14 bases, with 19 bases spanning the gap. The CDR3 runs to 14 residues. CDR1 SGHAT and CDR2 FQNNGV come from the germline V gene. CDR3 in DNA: TGTGCCAGCAGCCGAGACAGTATCTTGGGGACCCTCCACTTT. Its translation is CASSRDSILGTLHF.

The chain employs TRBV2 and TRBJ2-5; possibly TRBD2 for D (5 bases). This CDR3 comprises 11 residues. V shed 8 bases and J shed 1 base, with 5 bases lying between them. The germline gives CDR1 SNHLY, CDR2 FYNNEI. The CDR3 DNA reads TGTGCCAGCGGGAGCCAAGAGACCCAGTACTTC. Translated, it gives CASGSQETQYF.

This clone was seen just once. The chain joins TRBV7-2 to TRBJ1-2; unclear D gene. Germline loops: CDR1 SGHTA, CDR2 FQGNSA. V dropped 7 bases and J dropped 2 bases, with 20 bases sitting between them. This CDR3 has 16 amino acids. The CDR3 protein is CASTPASGRSNYGYTF. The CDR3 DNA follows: TGTGCCAGCACCCCTGCGAGCGGACGCTCGAACTATGGCTACACCTTC. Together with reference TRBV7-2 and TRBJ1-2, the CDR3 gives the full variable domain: GAGVSQSPSNKVTEKGKDVELRCDPISGHTALYWYRQSLGQGLEFLIYFQGNSAPDKSGLPSDRFSAERTGGSVSTLTIQRTQQEDSAVYLCASTPASGRSNYGYTFGSGTRLTVV.

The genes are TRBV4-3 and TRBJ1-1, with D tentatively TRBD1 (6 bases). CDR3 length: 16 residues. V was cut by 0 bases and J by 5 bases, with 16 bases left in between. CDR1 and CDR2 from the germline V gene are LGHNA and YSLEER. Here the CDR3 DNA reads TGCGCCAGCAGCCAAGACTCCCCGGGGGCGCGGACTGAAGCTTTCTTT. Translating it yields CASSQDSPGARTEAFF.

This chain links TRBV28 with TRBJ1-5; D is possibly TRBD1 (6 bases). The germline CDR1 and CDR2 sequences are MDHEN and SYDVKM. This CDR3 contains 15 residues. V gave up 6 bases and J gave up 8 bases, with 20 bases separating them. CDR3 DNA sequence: TGTGCCAGCAGCCGTACAGGAGCCCAGGGGAAGCCCCAGCATTTT. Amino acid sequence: CASSRTGAQGKPQHF.

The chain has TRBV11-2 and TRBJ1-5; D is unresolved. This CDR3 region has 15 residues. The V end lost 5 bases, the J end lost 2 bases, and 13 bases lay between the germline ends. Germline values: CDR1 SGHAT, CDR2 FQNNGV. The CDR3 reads CASSPGRAGNQPQHF. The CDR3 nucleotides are TGTGCCAGCAGCCCCGGCCGTGCCGGCAATCAGCCCCAGCATTTT.

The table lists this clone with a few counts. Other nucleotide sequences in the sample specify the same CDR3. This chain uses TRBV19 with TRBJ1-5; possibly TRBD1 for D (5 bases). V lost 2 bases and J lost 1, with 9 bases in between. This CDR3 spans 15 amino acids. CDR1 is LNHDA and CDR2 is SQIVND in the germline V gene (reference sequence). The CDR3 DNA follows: TGTGCCAGTAGTATAACAGGAGGAAGCAATCAGCCCCAGCATTTT. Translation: CASSITGGSNQPQHF.

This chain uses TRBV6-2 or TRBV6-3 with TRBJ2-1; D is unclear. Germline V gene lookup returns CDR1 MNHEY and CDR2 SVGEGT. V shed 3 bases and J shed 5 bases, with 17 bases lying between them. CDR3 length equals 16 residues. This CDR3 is CASSYGALTSDNEQFF. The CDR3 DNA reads TGTGCCAGCAGTTATGGTGCGTTGACTTCCGACAATGAGCAGTTCTTC.

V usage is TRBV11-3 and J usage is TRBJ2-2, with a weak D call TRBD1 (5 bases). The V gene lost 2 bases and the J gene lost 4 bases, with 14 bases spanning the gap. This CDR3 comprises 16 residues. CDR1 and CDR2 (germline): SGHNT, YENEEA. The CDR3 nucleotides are TGTGCCAGCAGCTTAATGGGGCCTGTGAGCACCGGGGAGCTGTTTTTT. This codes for CASSLMGPVSTGELFF. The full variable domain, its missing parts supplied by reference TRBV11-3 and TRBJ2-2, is EAGVVQSPRYKIIEKKQPVAFWCNPISGHNTLYWYLQNLGQGPELLIRYENEEAVDDSQLPKDRFSAERLKGVDSTLKIQPAELGDSAVYLCASSLMGPVSTGELFFGEGSRLTVL.